This T cell receptor beta chain was observed in a study of blood T cell repertoires in COVID-19. Trimming cost V 7 bases and J 3 bases; bases outside gene matches: 4. The CDR3 runs to 13 residues. Germline V CDR1 and CDR2: LNHDA, SQIVND (reference sequence). The table came from immunoSEQ multiplex PCR; TCRdb's copy has only in-frame clones and leaves some out. The sample has about 300,000 clones, 90% seen once. This clonotype originated in a woman aged 45-65 years with COVID-19, enrolled during active disease. Sequenced input: peripheral blood. The V gene is TRBV19, the J gene TRBJ1-2, with TRBD1 matching over 8 bases. The CDR3 is CASTLDRDYGYTF. For the CDR3, the DNA is TGTGCCAGTACCTTGGACAGGGACTATGGCTACACCTTC.